This paragraph covers one T cell receptor beta chain sequence. The data were obtained in a study of blood T cell repertoires in COVID-19. About the study: Acute-phase and convalescent COVID-19 samples originated in the United States, Italy and Spain. From T cells, B-cell-depleted T cells, or PBMCs came the material, which was cDNA or gDNA.

In the authors' workflow: From reference gene primer amplification, estimates of nucleated cell counts were derived. Profiled with immunoSEQ multiplex PCR; TCRdb holds only in-frame clones, not every one. That table furnishes V, J and clone size, whereas the DNA furnished D and trimming. The top ten hold roughly 7.7% of the sample, which has fewer than 200,000 clones, 80% to 90% seen once. Per germline, CDR1 GTSNPN and CDR2 SVGIG (reference sequence). V gave up 6 bases and J gave up 4 bases, with 18 bases separating them. This CDR3 is 14 amino acids long. Sequenced material: peripheral blood. This TCR came from a man aged 40-55 years who had recovered from COVID-19. The J gene is TRBJ1-2, the V gene TRBV30; D remains unclear. CDR3 bases: TGTGCCTGCCCCTCTCGTGGAGTGCTCTATGGCTACACCTTC. Protein sequence: CACPSRGVLYGYTF.